This T cell receptor (beta chain) was retrieved from a study of T-cell memory formation after mild COVID-19. Germline V gene sequence: CDR1 MGHRA, CDR2 YSYEKL. V was trimmed by 3 bases and J by 4 bases, leaving 12 bases between them. CDR3 length: 14 residues. Study-level points and caveats: There was a balanced CD4/CD8 profile in clones contracting day 15 to 85, and later expanders leaned CD4+. The CD4+ clones that contracted clustered mainly within CM and EM, and the CD8+ clones concentrated in EMRA.

As regards this clonotype: Its target is unknown.

TCRdb reanalysed the 5' RACE reads using MiXCR and keeps one entry per CDR3 protein. The data show 300,000 to 350,000 distinct CDR3 sequences, roughly an eighth seen once. What was sequenced was PBMCs or a T cell subset sorted from them (not recorded which). This chain joins TRBV4-1 and TRBJ1-2; the D gene is possibly TRBD1 (5 bases). The TCR originated in a young man who had mild COVID-19 (a few samples of this study predate the infection). Cell type and time point are not known. The CDR3 bases are TGCGCCAGCAGCCAGACGCCCCAGGGCTATGGCTACACCTTC. Translating it yields CASSQTPQGYGYTF.